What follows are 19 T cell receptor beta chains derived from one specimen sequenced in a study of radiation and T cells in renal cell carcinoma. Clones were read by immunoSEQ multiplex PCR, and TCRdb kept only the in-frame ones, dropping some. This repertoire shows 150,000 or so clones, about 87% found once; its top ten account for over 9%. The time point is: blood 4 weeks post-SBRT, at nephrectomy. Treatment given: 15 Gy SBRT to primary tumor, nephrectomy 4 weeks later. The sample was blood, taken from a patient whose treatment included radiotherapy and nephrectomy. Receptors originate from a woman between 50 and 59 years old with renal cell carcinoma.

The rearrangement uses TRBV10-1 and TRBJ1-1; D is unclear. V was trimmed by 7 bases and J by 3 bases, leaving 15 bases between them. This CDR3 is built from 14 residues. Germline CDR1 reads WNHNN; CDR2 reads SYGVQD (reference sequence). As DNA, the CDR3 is TGCGCCAGCAAATTTAGAGTTTGGGACACTGAAGCTTTCTTT. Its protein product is CASKFRVWDTEAFF.

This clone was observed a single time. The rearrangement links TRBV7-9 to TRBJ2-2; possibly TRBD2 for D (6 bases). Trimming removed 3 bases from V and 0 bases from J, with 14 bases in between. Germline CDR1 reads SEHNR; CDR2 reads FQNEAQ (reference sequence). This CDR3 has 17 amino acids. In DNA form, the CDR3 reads TGTGCCAGCAGCTTCGTCCCGGGGACTGCGAACACCGGGGAGCTGTTTTTT. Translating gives CASSFVPGTANTGELFF.

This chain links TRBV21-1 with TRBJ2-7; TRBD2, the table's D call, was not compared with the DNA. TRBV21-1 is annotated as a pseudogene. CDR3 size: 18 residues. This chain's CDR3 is CASSKGLRVPDSSYEQYF. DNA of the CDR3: TGTGCCAGCAGCAAAGGCCTCCGGGTTCCCGATAGCTCCTACGAGCAGTACTTC.

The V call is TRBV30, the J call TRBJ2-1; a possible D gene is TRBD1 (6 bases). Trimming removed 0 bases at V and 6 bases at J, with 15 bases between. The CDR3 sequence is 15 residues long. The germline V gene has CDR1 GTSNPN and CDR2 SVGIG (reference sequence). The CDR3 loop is CAWSVGAGVGNEQFF. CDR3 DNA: TGTGCCTGGAGTGTAGGTGCAGGGGTCGGCAATGAGCAGTTCTTC.

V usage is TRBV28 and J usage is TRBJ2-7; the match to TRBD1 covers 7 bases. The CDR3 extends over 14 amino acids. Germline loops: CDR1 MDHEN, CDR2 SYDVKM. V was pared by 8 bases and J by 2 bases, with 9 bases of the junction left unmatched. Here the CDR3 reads CASVKDRTTYEQYF. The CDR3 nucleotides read TGTGCCAGCGTAAAGGACAGGACAACCTACGAGCAGTACTTC.

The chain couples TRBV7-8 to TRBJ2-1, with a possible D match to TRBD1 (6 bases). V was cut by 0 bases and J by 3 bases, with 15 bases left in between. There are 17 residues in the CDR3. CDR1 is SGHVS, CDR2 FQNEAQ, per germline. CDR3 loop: CASSLAGAGSYYNEQFF. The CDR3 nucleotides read TGTGCCAGCAGCTTAGCGGGGGCTGGCAGCTACTACAATGAGCAGTTCTTC. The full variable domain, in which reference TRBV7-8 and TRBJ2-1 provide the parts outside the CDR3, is GAGVSQSPRYKVAKRGQDVALRCDPISGHVSLFWYQQALGQGPEFLTYFQNEAQLDKSGLPSDRFFAERPEGSVSTLKIQRTQQEDSAVYLCASSLAGAGSYYNEQFFGPGTRLTVL.

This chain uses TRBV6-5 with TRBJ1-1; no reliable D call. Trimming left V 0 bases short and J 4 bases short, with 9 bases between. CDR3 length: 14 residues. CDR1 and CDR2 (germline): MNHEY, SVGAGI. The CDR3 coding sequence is TGTGCCAGCAGTTACTCAGGGTTGGCCACTGAAGCTTTCTTT. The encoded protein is CASSYSGLATEAFF.

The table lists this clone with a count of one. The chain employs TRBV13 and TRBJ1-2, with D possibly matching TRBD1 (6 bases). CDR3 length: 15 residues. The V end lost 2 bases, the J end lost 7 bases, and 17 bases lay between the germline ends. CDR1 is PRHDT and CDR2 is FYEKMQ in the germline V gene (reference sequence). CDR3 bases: TGTGCCAGCAGCTTAAGGGGGGTCCAAGTAGGTGGCTACACCTTC. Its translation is CASSLRGVQVGGYTF.

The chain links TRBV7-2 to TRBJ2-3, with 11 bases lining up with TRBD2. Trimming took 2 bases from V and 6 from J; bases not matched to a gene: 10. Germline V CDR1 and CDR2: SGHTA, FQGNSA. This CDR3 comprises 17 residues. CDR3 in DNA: TGTGCCAGCAGCTTAACTTCCTCGACTAGCGGGAAGGATACGCAGTATTTT. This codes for CASSLTSSTSGKDTQYF.

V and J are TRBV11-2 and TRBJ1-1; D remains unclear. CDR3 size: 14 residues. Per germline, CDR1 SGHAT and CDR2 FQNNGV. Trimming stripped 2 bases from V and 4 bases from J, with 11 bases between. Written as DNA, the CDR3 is TGTGCCAGCAGCTTAATGGGGTTGGGCACTGAAGCTTTCTTT. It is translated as CASSLMGLGTEAFF.

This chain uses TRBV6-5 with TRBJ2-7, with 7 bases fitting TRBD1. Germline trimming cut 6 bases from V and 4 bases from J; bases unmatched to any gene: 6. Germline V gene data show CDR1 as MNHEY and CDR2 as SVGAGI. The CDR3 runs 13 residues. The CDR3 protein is CASSLGTVYEQYF. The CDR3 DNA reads TGTGCCAGCAGCCTAGGGACAGTATACGAGCAGTACTTC.

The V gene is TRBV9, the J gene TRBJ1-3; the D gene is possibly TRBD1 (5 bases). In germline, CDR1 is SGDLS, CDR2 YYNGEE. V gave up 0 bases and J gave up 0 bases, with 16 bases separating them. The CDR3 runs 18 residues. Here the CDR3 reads CASSVDPRPGSSGNTIYF. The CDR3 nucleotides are TGTGCCAGCAGCGTAGATCCCCGTCCAGGGAGCTCTGGAAACACCATATATTTT.

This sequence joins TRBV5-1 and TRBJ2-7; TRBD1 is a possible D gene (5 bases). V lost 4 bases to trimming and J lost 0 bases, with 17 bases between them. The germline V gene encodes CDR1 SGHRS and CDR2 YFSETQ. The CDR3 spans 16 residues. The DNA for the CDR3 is TGCGCCAGCAGCCGCCGCCTGAGACAGAACTCCTACGAGCAGTACTTC. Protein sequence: CASSRRLRQNSYEQYF. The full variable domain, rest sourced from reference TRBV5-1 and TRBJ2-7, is KAGVTQTPRYLIKTRGQQVTLSCSPISGHRSVSWYQQTPGQGLQFLFEYFSETQRNKGNFPGRFSGRQFSNSRSEMNVSTLELGDSALYLCASSRRLRQNSYEQYFGPGTRLTVT.

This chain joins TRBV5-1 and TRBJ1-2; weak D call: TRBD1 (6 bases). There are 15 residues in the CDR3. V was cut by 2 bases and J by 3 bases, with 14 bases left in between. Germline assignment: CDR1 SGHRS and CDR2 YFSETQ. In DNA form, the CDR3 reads TGCGCCAGCAGCTTACAATCTGGGGGCGACTATGGCTACACCTTC. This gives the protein CASSLQSGGDYGYTF. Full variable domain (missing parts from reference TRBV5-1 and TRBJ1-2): KAGVTQTPRYLIKTRGQQVTLSCSPISGHRSVSWYQQTPGQGLQFLFEYFSETQRNKGNFPGRFSGRQFSNSRSEMNVSTLELGDSALYLCASSLQSGGDYGYTFGSGTRLTVV.

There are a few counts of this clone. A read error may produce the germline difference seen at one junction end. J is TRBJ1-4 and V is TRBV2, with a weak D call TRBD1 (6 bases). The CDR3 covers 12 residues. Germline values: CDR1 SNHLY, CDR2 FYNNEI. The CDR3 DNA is TGTGCCAGCATGGGAGCGCAAGGGGGTGACTGGTTT. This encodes CASMGAQGGDWF.

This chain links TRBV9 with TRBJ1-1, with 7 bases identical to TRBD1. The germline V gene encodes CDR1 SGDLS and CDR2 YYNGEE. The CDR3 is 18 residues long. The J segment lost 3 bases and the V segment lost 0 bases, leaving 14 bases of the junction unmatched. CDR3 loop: CASSVERQGEVKHTEAFF. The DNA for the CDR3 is TGTGCCAGCAGCGTAGAGAGACAGGGAGAGGTTAAGCACACTGAAGCTTTCTTT.

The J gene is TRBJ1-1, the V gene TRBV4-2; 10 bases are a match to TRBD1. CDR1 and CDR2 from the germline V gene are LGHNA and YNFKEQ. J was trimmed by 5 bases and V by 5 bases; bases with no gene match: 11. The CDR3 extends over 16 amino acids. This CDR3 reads CASSYNPPGQGTEAFF. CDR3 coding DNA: TGTGCCAGCAGCTACAACCCACCGGGACAGGGGACTGAAGCTTTCTTT.

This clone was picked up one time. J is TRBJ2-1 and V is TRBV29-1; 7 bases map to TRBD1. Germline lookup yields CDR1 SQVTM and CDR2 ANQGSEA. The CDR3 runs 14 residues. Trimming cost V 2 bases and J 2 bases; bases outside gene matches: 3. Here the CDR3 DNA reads TGCAGCGTTGAACGCCAGGGGGCCTACAATGAGCAGTTCTTC. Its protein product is CSVERQGAYNEQFF.

Here the CDR3 reads CASSFFGTQYF. Written as DNA, the CDR3 is TGTGCCAGTAGTTTCTTTGGGACCCAGTACTTC. The J gene is TRBJ2-5, the V gene TRBV19; no reliable D call. V was cut by 5 bases and J by 7 bases, with 8 bases left in between. Germline V gene data show CDR1 as LNHDA and CDR2 as SQIVND (reference sequence). The CDR3 length is 11 residues.